What follows are 27 T cell receptor beta chains derived from one specimen sequenced in a study of cytomegalovirus exposure and HLA in healthy donors. A multiplex PCR was run with 60 Vbeta primers and 13 Jbeta primers. The assay was immunoSEQ multiplex PCR, and TCRdb's table has in-frame clones only and misses some. The sample includes about 90,000 clones, more than 60% of them seen just once. The sequencing sample was made of PBMCs. These receptors were obtained from a man younger than 45 in good health and CMV-seronegative.

This clone was found once. CDR3 in DNA: TGTGCCAGCAGCTTAGGGCAGACCATGAACACTGAAGCTTTCTTT. Its translation: CASSLGQTMNTEAFF. The gene calls are TRBV7-3 and TRBJ1-1, with D unclear. This CDR3 is 15 amino acids long. Deletions cut 2 bases from V and 0 bases from J, with 10 bases between. Germline V gives CDR1 SGHTA, CDR2 FQGTGA.

This clone was recorded only once. CDR3 protein: CSADTPGNTIYF. In DNA, the CDR3 is TGCAGCGCGGACACGCCTGGAAACACCATATATTTT. The chain has TRBV29-1 and TRBJ1-3; a possible D gene is TRBD1 (5 bases). CDR1 is SQVTM, CDR2 ANQGSEA, per germline. V lost 7 bases to trimming and J lost 2 bases, with 9 bases between them. The CDR3 has 12 residues.

The chain links TRBV2 to TRBJ1-1; TRBD1 might be the D (5 bases). V was trimmed by 1 base and J by 11 bases, leaving 11 bases between them. Per germline, CDR1 SNHLY and CDR2 FYNNEI. The CDR3 consists of 12 residues. CDR3 in DNA: TGTGCCAGCAGTGAAGGCGGGGGTGCGGCTTTCTTT. Its translation is CASSEGGGAAFF.

The chain links TRBV30 to TRBJ2-5, with D tentatively TRBD1 (5 bases). Judging by the DNA end, TRBJ2-7 fits better; the J call may be wrong. CDR1 and CDR2 from the germline V gene are GTSNPN and SVGIG (reference sequence). The CDR3 contains 12 residues. This chain's CDR3 is CAWGRVPYEQYF. As DNA, the CDR3 is TGTGCCTGGGGCAGGGTCCCCTACGAGCAGTACTTC.

The chain combines TRBV7-9 with TRBJ1-6, with a possible D match to TRBD1 (5 bases). CDR3 length: 15 residues. The germline V gene has CDR1 SEHNR and CDR2 FQNEAQ (reference sequence). The ends were cut back, 5 bases at V and 10 bases at J, with 18 bases in the middle. This CDR3 is CASSEGDVRRSPLHF. The CDR3 DNA reads as TGTGCCAGCAGCGAAGGGGATGTGCGAAGGTCACCCCTCCACTTT.

This chain connects TRBV6-1 to TRBJ2-3, with 9 bases matching TRBD2. The trim removed 4 bases at V and 5 bases at J, leaving 7 bases unmatched. This CDR3 has 15 residues. Germline V lookup: CDR1 MNHNS, CDR2 SASEGT. CDR3 loop: CASSGGRGGRDTQYF. DNA for the CDR3: TGTGCCAGCAGTGGAGGGCGGGGGGGCCGAGATACGCAGTATTTT.

The CDR3 reads CASSFSPGELFF. CDR3 DNA sequence: TGTGCCAGCAGCTTTAGTCCCGGGGAGCTGTTTTTT. J is TRBJ2-2 and V is TRBV11-3; D is uncertain. V gave up 3 bases and J gave up 6 bases, with 5 bases separating them. The germline V gene has CDR1 SGHNT and CDR2 YENEEA. This CDR3 contains 12 residues.

The chain uses TRBV9 and TRBJ2-6; TRBD1 matches 12 bases. The CDR3 spans 20 residues. In germline, CDR1 is SGDLS, CDR2 YYNGEE. The J segment lost 4 bases and the V segment lost 3 bases, leaving 14 bases of the junction unmatched. Written as DNA, the CDR3 is TGTGCCAGCAGCGATCCCCGGGACAGGGGGCGAATGGCCGGGGCCAACGTCCTGACTTTC. Amino acids: CASSDPRDRGRMAGANVLTF.

V is TRBV19 and J is TRBJ2-2, with 8 nucleotides matching TRBD1. Per germline, CDR1 LNHDA and CDR2 SQIVND (reference sequence). Losses at the gene ends were 4 bases for V and 4 bases for J; bases not matched to a gene: 8. The CDR3 covers 16 residues. As DNA, the CDR3 is TGTGCCAGTAGTAAATTTGGACAGGGAGGCACCGGGGAGCTGTTTTTT. Translating gives CASSKFGQGGTGELFF. Together with reference TRBV19 and TRBJ2-2, the CDR3 gives the full variable domain: DGGITQSPKYLFRKEGQNVTLSCEQNLNHDAMYWYRQDPGQGLRLIYYSQIVNDFQKGDIAEGYSVSREKKESFPLTVTSAQKNPTAFYLCASSKFGQGGTGELFFGEGSRLTVL.

This chain links TRBV6-5 with TRBJ1-4; D unclear. V shed 0 bases and J shed 8 bases, with 10 bases lying between them. CDR1 MNHEY and CDR2 SVGAGI come from the germline V gene. This CDR3 is 14 amino acids long. The DNA of the CDR3 is TGTGCCAGCAGTTACTCCGGAGTACCCGAAAAACTGTTTTTT. This gives the protein CASSYSGVPEKLFF.

This clone was detected once. This same CDR3 is encoded by further DNA sequences in the sample. This chain joins TRBV2 and TRBJ1-1, with D maybe TRBD1 (6 bases). Trimming took off 4 bases at V and 2 bases at J, with 11 bases between the two ends. The CDR3 has 14 residues. Per the germline V gene, CDR1 is SNHLY and CDR2 is FYNNEI. The CDR3 DNA is TGTGCCAGCAGTGGCGGGGGGACAAACACTGAAGCTTTCTTT. Translation gives CASSGGGTNTEAFF.

The chain carries TRBV7-9 and TRBJ1-2, with D tentatively TRBD1 (5 bases). Per germline, CDR1 SEHNR and CDR2 FQNEAQ (reference sequence). The CDR3 is made up of 13 amino acids. Trimming pared 7 bases from V and 4 bases from J, leaving 13 bases between. CDR3 nucleotides: TGTGCCAGCACCTCTCCCGGGGGCTATGGCTACACCTTC. Its translation: CASTSPGGYGYTF.

The chain is built from TRBV5-1 and TRBJ2-3, with D tentatively TRBD2 (6 bases). This CDR3 is 15 amino acids long. In germline, CDR1 is SGHRS, CDR2 YFSETQ. The ends were cut back, 7 bases at V and 1 base at J, with 16 bases in the middle. The CDR3 is CASGLRGQGTDTQYF. In DNA form, the CDR3 reads TGCGCCAGCGGCCTGCGGGGTCAGGGCACAGATACGCAGTATTTT.

The chain uses TRBV7-9 and TRBJ2-3; D may be TRBD1 (7 bases). The CDR3 contains 18 residues. V was shortened by 1 base and J by 6 bases, with 23 bases between the two germline ends. Germline V gene data show CDR1 as SEHNR and CDR2 as FQNEAQ (reference sequence). CDR3 sequence: CASSLDRQKDRAGDTQYF. The CDR3 nucleotides are TGTGCCAGCAGCTTAGATCGTCAGAAAGACAGGGCGGGGGATACGCAGTATTTT. Full variable domain (outside the CDR3, taken from reference TRBV7-9 and TRBJ2-3): DTGVSQNPRHKITKRGQNVTFRCDPISEHNRLYWYRQTLGQGPEFLTYFQNEAQLEKSRLLSDRFSAERPKGSFSTLEIQRTEQGDSAMYLCASSLDRQKDRAGDTQYFGPGTRLTVL.

The chain carries TRBV7-2 and TRBJ1-5, with 12 bases identical to TRBD1. This CDR3 region has 17 residues. V shed 3 bases and J 1 base; nucleotides not matched to a gene: 4. Germline assignment: CDR1 SGHTA and CDR2 FQGNSA. The CDR3, as DNA: TGTGCCAGCAGCTTGGGACAGGGGGCTTGGAGCAATCAGCCCCAGCATTTT. Protein product: CASSLGQGAWSNQPQHF.

This CDR3 reads CASSLGTAGTQYF. DNA of the CDR3: TGTGCCAGCAGCTTAGGAACGGCAGGGACGCAGTATTTT. V is TRBV11-3 and J is TRBJ2-3; tentative D call: TRBD1 (5 bases). Deletions cut 1 base from V and 9 bases from J, with 11 bases between. The CDR3 extends over 13 amino acids. Germline V CDR1 and CDR2: SGHNT, YENEEA.

The V and J genes are TRBV7-9 and TRBJ1-4; D remains ambiguous. Deletions cut 5 bases from V and 0 bases from J, with 7 bases between. The CDR3 contains 14 residues. Germline-derived CDR1 and CDR2 are SEHNR and FQNEAQ (reference sequence). The CDR3 region has the DNA TGTGCCAGCAGCCCGAGGGCAACTAATGAAAAACTGTTTTTT. Its protein is CASSPRATNEKLFF.

The chain couples TRBV2 to TRBJ2-2; the match to TRBD1 covers 7 bases. V shed 5 bases and J 0 bases; nucleotides not matched to a gene: 6. Germline V gene lookup returns CDR1 SNHLY and CDR2 FYNNEI. The CDR3 totals 16 residues. The CDR3 DNA reads TGTGCCAGCAGTCGCTCGGGACAGACGAACACCGGGGAGCTGTTTTTT. Protein sequence: CASSRSGQTNTGELFF.

CDR3 amino acids: CASREEAHWSGANVLTF. The CDR3 DNA is TGTGCCAGTCGGGAGGAGGCACATTGGTCCGGGGCCAACGTCCTGACTTTC. The chain combines TRBV19 with TRBJ2-6, with 7 bases fitting TRBD2. V trimming: 8 bases; J trimming: 4 bases; junction bases outside the gene matches: 14. CDR1 and CDR2 from the germline V gene are LNHDA and SQIVND (reference sequence). This CDR3 has 17 amino acids.

The chain links TRBV6-6 to TRBJ2-2; a possible D gene is TRBD2 (6 bases). This CDR3 has 15 residues. Germline V gene data show CDR1 as MNHNY and CDR2 as SVGAGI (reference sequence). Trimming shortened V by 4 bases and J by 4 bases, and 13 bases separated the two germline ends. The CDR3 region has the DNA TGTGCCAGCAGTTTAGAGCGGGTGGGCACCGGGGAGCTGTTTTTT. This codes for CASSLERVGTGELFF.

The chain employs TRBV5-6 and TRBJ1-6, with unresolved D. Germline CDR1 is SGHDT and CDR2 is YYEEEE. Trimming cost V 2 bases and J 0 bases, with 12 bases left between them. CDR3 size: 17 residues. The CDR3 spells CASSFWGGSSYNSPLHF. As DNA, the CDR3 is TGTGCCAGCAGCTTCTGGGGAGGAAGCTCCTATAATTCACCCCTCCACTTT.

The rearrangement uses TRBV5-1 and TRBJ2-7, with a weak D call TRBD1 (6 bases). The CDR3 has 14 residues. V shed 3 bases and J shed 2 bases, with 12 bases lying between them. Germline-derived CDR1 and CDR2 are SGHRS and YFSETQ. CDR3 nucleotide sequence: TGCGCCAGCAGCTGGTGGGGGCTAACCTACGAGCAGTACTTC. Translated: CASSWWGLTYEQYF.

V is TRBV5-6 and J is TRBJ2-6, with D possibly matching TRBD1 (6 bases). The germline gives CDR1 SGHDT, CDR2 YYEEEE. The V end was cut by 4 bases, the J end by 4 bases, with 12 bases between. The CDR3 contains 15 residues. The CDR3 loop reads CASSPQGTGANVLTF. The CDR3 nucleotides read TGTGCCAGCAGCCCACAGGGTACCGGGGCCAACGTCCTGACTTTC. The full variable domain, its missing parts supplied by reference TRBV5-6 and TRBJ2-6, is DAGVTQSPTHLIKTRGQQVTLRCSPKSGHDTVSWYQQALGQGPQFIFQYYEEEERQRGNFPDRFSGHQFPNYSSELNVNALLLGDSALYLCASSPQGTGANVLTFGAGSRLTVL.

The J gene is TRBJ1-4, the V gene TRBV30; no clear D. Germline loops: CDR1 GTSNPN, CDR2 SVGIG (reference sequence). The CDR3 has 13 amino acids. Trimming stripped 4 bases from V and 5 bases from J, with 11 bases between. This CDR3 is CAWTGRSNEKLFF. The CDR3 region has the DNA TGTGCCTGGACGGGTAGATCGAATGAAAAACTGTTTTTT.

The V and J genes are TRBV6-1 and TRBJ2-1; tentative D call: TRBD2 (5 bases). The germline CDR1 and CDR2 sequences are MNHNS and SASEGT. The CDR3 spans 15 residues. V shed 6 bases and J shed 0 bases, with 12 bases lying between them. Here the CDR3 reads CASREQRSSYNEQFF. DNA of the CDR3: TGTGCCAGCAGGGAACAGCGGAGCTCCTACAATGAGCAGTTCTTC.

The rearrangement joins TRBV2 to TRBJ1-1; D not certain. This CDR3 has 10 amino acids. Per germline, CDR1 SNHLY and CDR2 FYNNEI. Trimming shortened V by 9 bases and J by 3 bases, and 5 bases separated the two germline ends. The CDR3 DNA sequence: TGTGCCAGGGGAGACACTGAAGCTTTCTTT. Protein sequence: CARGDTEAFF.

The V and J genes are TRBV7-2 and TRBJ2-5; 9 bases match TRBD2. The J segment lost 4 bases and the V segment lost 4 bases, leaving 10 bases of the junction unmatched. This CDR3 has 16 amino acids. Germline lookup yields CDR1 SGHTA and CDR2 FQGNSA. The CDR3 DNA sequence: TGTGCCAGCAGCTCCGCCTGGCGGGGGGGCCGAGAGACCCAGTACTTC. Its translation: CASSSAWRGGRETQYF.